This T cell receptor (beta chain) derives from a study of T cell responses to AZD1222 COVID-19 vaccine. Across the whole study: Doses given second, at about 4 or about 12 weeks, were pooled.

Study observations and caveats: Epitopes outside B.1.351 and B.1.1.7 mutated regions reportedly drew nearly half of spike TCRs. Most donors were white British and more were female, and clonal diversity was possibly underestimated. Baseline testing showed seropositivity in only a handful of AZD1222 recipients.

Repertoires were generated with immunoSEQ multiplex PCR, while TCRdb's copy carries only in-frame clones and drops some. This sample carries about 130,000 clones, 87% of them seen once, and the ten largest clones take roughly 1.5%. CDR1 and CDR2 (germline): KGHSH, LQKENI. Trimming removed 3 bases from V and 0 bases from J; junction bases left unmatched: 3. This CDR3 has 16 amino acids. Details on this clone: Its antigen remains unknown.

This receptor was taken from an adult in good health. The rearrangement links TRBV18 to TRBJ1-2, with 11 nucleotides matching TRBD1. The source was peripheral blood, collected on day 0 of AZD1222 vaccination. The CDR3 region is CASSPTGQGANYGYTF. CDR3 DNA: TGTGCCAGCTCACCGACGGGACAGGGGGCTAACTATGGCTACACCTTC.